These T cell receptor beta chains were read from a single sample in a study of T cell changes during pregnancy in multiple sclerosis. Only in-frame clones appear in the TCRdb table, and some are missing; sequencing was by immunoSEQ multiplex PCR. Here the sample spans approximately 70,000 clones, about 90% being singletons. This sample comprised peripheral blood, obtained in the first trimester of pregnancy. The origin of the receptors is a female donor in good health, enrolled as a control in a pregnancy study. The CDR3 runs from the conserved cysteine through the conserved F or W. The D gene is left open where the match is weak. Rows may omit the clone size; those that give it use once, few, many or a size class.

d_call j_call v_call clone_size cdr3_nt cdr3_aa
. TRBJ1-5 TRBV29-1 . TGCAGCGTCGTCCTTTCGGGTGCCCAGCCCCAGCATTTT CSVVLSGAQPQHF
TRBD2 TRBJ2-7 TRBV5-1 . TGCGCCAGCAGCTTGGACCTAGCGGGGATCTACGAGCAGTACTTC CASSLDLAGIYEQYF
TRBD2 TRBJ2-3 TRBV2 once TGTGCCAGCAGCTTTACTAGCGGGAGTGGCGATACGCAGTATTTT CASSFTSGSGDTQYF
TRBD1 TRBJ2-7 TRBV27 . TGTGCCAGCAGTTTACTTCGGACAGGGGGCGTTCCCTACGAGCAGTACTTC CASSLLRTGGVPYEQYF
. TRBJ2-1 TRBV11-2 . TGTGCCAGCAGCTTAGATCAGGGAACCTACAATGAGCAGTTCTTC CASSLDQGTYNEQFF
TRBD2 TRBJ2-7 TRBV7-6 . TGTGCCAGCAGCTTAGCGGGACTAGCGTACGAGCAGTACTTC CASSLAGLAYEQYF
TRBD1 TRBJ1-2 TRBV7-9 few TGTGCCAGCAGCTTACCAGGGGGCTGGTATGGCTACACCTTC CASSLPGGWYGYTF
. TRBJ2-1 TRBV4-1 . TGCGCCAGCAGCCAACCCCTAGTCGGGGAGCAGTTCTTC CASSQPLVGEQFF
. TRBJ2-4 TRBV30 . TGTGCCTGGAGTGTTGCCAGGGTAGCCAAAAACATTCAGTACTTC CAWSVARVAKNIQYF
. TRBJ2-1 TRBV11-1 . TGTGCCAGCAGCTTGGGACAAAACAATGAGCAGTTCTTC CASSLGQNNEQFF
. TRBJ2-1 TRBV5-1 . TGCGCCAGCAGCTGGCTCGGTAAGGGGAACAATGAGCAGTTCTTC CASSWLGKGNNEQFF
TRBD1 TRBJ1-2 TRBV19 once TGTGCCAGTAGTTCGGGAAGGACAGGGACTTATGGCTACACCTTC CASSSGRTGTYGYTF
TRBD1 TRBJ2-1 TRBV5-1 . TGCGCCGGGGCCCGGGACAGAAACAATGAGCAGTTCTTC CAGARDRNNEQFF
TRBD2 TRBJ2-3 TRBV5-1 . TGCGCCAGCAGCCCAGGACTAGCGGGAGGCTTAGATACGCAGTATTTT CASSPGLAGGLDTQYF
. TRBJ1-2 TRBV28 once TGTGCCAGCAGCATTGATCCTGGGGGCGGCACCTTC CASSIDPGGGTF
TRBD1 TRBJ2-7 TRBV28 . TGTGCCAGCAGTTTACAGGGGGCCTCCTACGAGCAGTACTTC CASSLQGASYEQYF
. TRBJ1-1 TRBV28 . TGTGCCAGCAGTTTATTGCAGGGCCGAGGAATCACTGAAGCTTTCTTT CASSLLQGRGITEAFF
TRBD1 TRBJ1-1 TRBV5-1 . TGCGCCAGCAGCTTAAGGGGGCGAAGCCTGAACACTGAAGCTTTCTTT CASSLRGRSLNTEAFF
. TRBJ2-6 TRBV5-1 . TGCGCCAGCAGCTTGTCAGGGGTTGGGCAAACGAGCTCTGGGGCCAACGTCCTGACTTTC CASSLSGVGQTSSGANVLTF
TRBD1 TRBJ1-2 TRBV10-3 . TGTGCCATCAGTGACGTGGGACAGGGCCATGGCTACACCTTC CAISDVGQGHGYTF
TRBD2 TRBJ2-3 TRBV6-1 . TGTGCCAGCAGTGAACTAGCGGGAGCAGATACGCAGTATTTT CASSELAGADTQYF
TRBD1 TRBJ2-7 TRBV10-1 once TGCGCCAACACCATCGGGACAGGCCAGGAGGAGCAGTACTTC CANTIGTGQEEQYF
. TRBJ2-5 TRBV29-1 once TGCAGCGTTGTGGACACCCAAGAGACCCAGTACTTC CSVVDTQETQYF
. TRBJ2-1 TRBV28 . TGTGCCAGCAGCCGGACATCGGGCCAGTTCTTC CASSRTSGQFF
TRBD2 TRBJ2-1 TRBV27 . TGTGCCAGCAGTTTAAGCCCGACTAGCGGGAGGGCCCAGAGCTCCTACAATGAGCAGTTCTTC CASSLSPTSGRAQSSYNEQFF
TRBD2 TRBJ2-1 TRBV27 once TGTGCCAGCAGGCCCGCCCTGGGACTAGGGTTTAATGAGCAGTTCTTC CASRPALGLGFNEQFF
. TRBJ1-1 TRBV5-1 once TGCGCCAGCAGCTTGGCCGGGGCGGGGGCGAACACTGAAGCTTTCTTT CASSLAGAGANTEAFF
. TRBJ2-3 TRBV29-1 . TGCAGCGTTGAAAGTCGGGAGTGGGGAGATACGCAGTATTTT CSVESREWGDTQYF
TRBD1 TRBJ2-7 TRBV4-1 . TGCGCCAGCAGCAAGACGACAGGGCCGGCCTACGAGCAGTACTTC CASSKTTGPAYEQYF
. TRBJ1-1 TRBV27 few TGTGCCAGCAGTATTCAGGGATCTGAAGCTTTCTTT CASSIQGSEAFF
. TRBJ1-1 TRBV2 once TGTGCCAGCATTAAAGACAGGAACACTGAAGCTTTCTTT CASIKDRNTEAFF
. TRBJ2-7 TRBV18 . TGTGCCAGCTCATCAGGTCCCTACGAGCAGTACTTC CASSSGPYEQYF
. TRBJ1-1 TRBV10-1 . TGCGCCAGCAGTGAGTCGATTCGGGGGAGGAGGACTGAAGCTTTCTTT CASSESIRGRRTEAFF
. TRBJ2-2 TRBV2 . TGTGCCAGCAGCAGGGAGACTAGACCAGCGAACACCGGGGAGCTGTTTTTT CASSRETRPANTGELFF